The 12 T cell receptor beta chains below all came from one sample that was sequenced in a study of T cell responses to AZD1222 COVID-19 vaccine. Clones were sequenced by immunoSEQ multiplex PCR, and TCRdb holds only the in-frame ones, with some missing. Here the sample spans 180,000 or so clones, roughly 92% being singletons. The specimen was peripheral blood, collected 28 days after the second AZD1222 dose. Every receptor here comes from an adult who received the AZD1222 COVID-19 vaccine.

V usage is TRBV12-3 or TRBV12-4 and J usage is TRBJ1-2; D remains unclear. Deletions cut 3 bases from V and 8 bases from J, with 7 bases between. The CDR3 is 11 amino acids. CDR3 bases: TGTGCCAGCAGTTTTGGTCACGGCTACACCTTC. Its translation: CASSFGHGYTF.

The gene calls are TRBV3-1 (or the pseudogene TRBV3-2) and TRBJ1-4; D is unresolved. The V end was cut by 1 base, the J end by 5 bases, with 14 bases between. The germline CDR1 and CDR2 sequences are LGHDT and YNNKEL (reference sequence). The CDR3 is made up of 16 amino acids. The DNA of the CDR3 is TGTGCCAGCAGCCAAGGTCTCAGGACTGTCAATGAAAAACTGTTTTTT. Amino acid sequence: CASSQGLRTVNEKLFF.

This clone was observed a single time. J is TRBJ2-5 and V is TRBV19; maybe TRBD2 (6 bases). CDR1 and CDR2 (germline): LNHDA, SQIVND (reference sequence). There are 14 residues in the CDR3. V lost 7 bases and J lost 2, with 14 bases in between. The CDR3 sequence is CASKEQGLQETQYF. CDR3 in DNA: TGTGCCAGTAAAGAGCAGGGACTTCAAGAGACCCAGTACTTC.

The rearrangement joins TRBV3-1 (or the pseudogene TRBV3-2) to TRBJ1-2; the D is unclear. The CDR3 loop spans 14 amino acids. CDR1 and CDR2 from the germline V gene are LGHDT and YNNKEL (reference sequence). Trimming took 0 bases from V and 5 from J, leaving 10 bases between them. CDR3: CASSQDGENYGYTF. As DNA, the CDR3 is TGTGCCAGCAGCCAAGATGGGGAGAATTATGGCTACACCTTC.

The rearrangement joins TRBV3-1 (or the pseudogene TRBV3-2) to TRBJ2-2; D call uncertain. The germline CDR1 and CDR2 sequences are LGHDT and YNNKEL (reference sequence). The ends were cut back, 1 base at V and 3 bases at J, with 3 bases in the middle. This CDR3 has 13 residues. Here the CDR3 reads CASSQGDTGELFF. In DNA form, the CDR3 reads TGTGCCAGCAGCCAAGGGGACACCGGGGAGCTGTTTTTT.

This chain connects TRBV15 to TRBJ1-2, with 7 bases fitting TRBD1. Germline lookup yields CDR1 LNHNV and CDR2 YYDKDF (reference sequence). The CDR3 length is 15 residues. Losses at the gene ends were 0 bases for V and 5 bases for J; bases not matched to a gene: 6. For the CDR3, the DNA is TGTGCCACCAGCAGAGATCAACGACAGGGATATGGCTACACCTTC. As protein: CATSRDQRQGYGYTF.

The chain couples TRBV6-1 to TRBJ1-5, with 9 bases that match TRBD1. Germline CDR1 reads MNHNS; CDR2 reads SASEGT. The CDR3 is 16 residues long. With V trimmed by 1 base and J by 7 bases, 8 bases remained unmatched. DNA for the CDR3: TGTGCCAGCAGTGAAGAAGTGACAGGGGGTGCCCAGCCCCAGCATTTT. It codes for CASSEEVTGGAQPQHF.

V usage is TRBV14 and J usage is TRBJ2-2, with TRBD1 as a possible D gene (5 bases). The CDR3 contains 14 residues. Germline V gives CDR1 SGHDN, CDR2 FVKESK. Between the trimmed V and J ends, which lost 1 base and 5 bases, there was a span of 8 bases. The CDR3 DNA reads as TGTGCCAGCAGCCAAGTTTACAGGACCGGGGAGCTGTTTTTT. Protein product: CASSQVYRTGELFF.

The chain employs TRBV19 and TRBJ1-2; D is possibly TRBD1 (6 bases). The V gene lost 5 bases and the J gene lost 0 bases, with 19 bases spanning the gap. The CDR3 sequence is 17 residues long. Germline V CDR1 and CDR2: LNHDA, SQIVND (reference sequence). The CDR3 DNA follows: TGTGCCAGTAGTCTCGATTACAGGGCGCACACTAACTATGGCTACACCTTC. This translates into CASSLDYRAHTNYGYTF.

V gene TRBV12-3 or TRBV12-4 combines with J gene TRBJ1-2, with D unclear. V gave up 10 bases and J gave up 8 bases, with 17 bases separating them. The CDR3 length is 12 residues. For the CDR3, the DNA is TGTGCCACCACTCTACTATCCGGGGGCTACACCTTC. Translating gives CATTLLSGGYTF.

The V gene is TRBV5-6, the J gene TRBJ2-2; D unresolved. Germline CDR1 and CDR2: SGHDT and YYEEEE. The CDR3 is 16 amino acids. V was pared by 0 bases and J by 0 bases, with 9 bases between. The CDR3 DNA reads as TGTGCCAGCAGCTTGGGGGGTGGGCCGAACACCGGGGAGCTGTTTTTT. Its protein product is CASSLGGGPNTGELFF.

The genes are TRBV6-5 and TRBJ1-1, with TRBD1 identical over 8 bases. CDR1 MNHEY and CDR2 SVGAGI come from the germline V gene. This CDR3 is built from 16 residues. J lost 5 bases, V lost 0 bases, and 8 bases had no gene match. CDR3 DNA sequence: TGTGCCAGCAGTTACTCCCGGGCAGGGGGCTTGACTGAAGCTTTCTTT. Residues: CASSYSRAGGLTEAFF.